The 26 T cell receptor beta chains below come from one sample, sequenced in a study of PD-1 blockade in classical Hodgkin lymphoma. Time point denoted: newly diagnosed, previously untreated cHL patient sample. Magnetic negative selection of thawed PBMCs was the method by which CD4+ T cells were purified. Here immunoSEQ multiplex PCR was the method, and the copy in TCRdb shows in-frame clones only, minus some. This sample carries about 32,000 clones, about nine tenths of them seen once, and the ten largest clones take 0.95% to 1.5%. The sequencing input was CD4+ T cells from blood. The receptors stem from a human donor with classical Hodgkin lymphoma.

The rearrangement uses TRBV5-1 and TRBJ1-5, with D maybe TRBD1 (5 bases). V was trimmed by 0 bases and J by 6 bases, leaving 10 bases between them. CDR1 and CDR2 from the germline V gene are SGHRS and YFSETQ. The length of the CDR3 is 14 residues. CDR3 DNA sequence: TGCGCCAGCAGCTTGGAGGCAGGGAGTCAGCCCCAGCATTTT. Residues: CASSLEAGSQPQHF.

This chain joins TRBV6-1 and TRBJ2-7; 8 positions agree with TRBD2. The V gene end was trimmed by 0 bases and the J gene end by 4 bases; junction bases not matched to a gene: 5. Germline CDR1 reads MNHNS; CDR2 reads SASEGT. The CDR3 covers 15 residues. As DNA, the CDR3 is TGTGCCAGCAGTGAAGCGCCCAGCGGGAGTTACGAGCAGTACGTC. This translates into CASSEAPSGSYEQYV.

The V gene is TRBV5-4, the J gene TRBJ2-5; D is unclear. V lost 2 bases, J lost 5 bases, and 13 bases lay in between. Germline CDR1 SGHNT, CDR2 YYREEE (reference sequence). The CDR3 contains 14 residues. CDR3 nucleotides: TGTGCCAGCAGCTTAGAGGACGGAGACGAGACCCAGTACTTC. This gives the protein CASSLEDGDETQYF.

The rearrangement uses TRBV29-1 and TRBJ1-1; D not certain. CDR3 length equals 14 residues. V lost 4 bases to trimming and J lost 1 base, with 13 bases between them. Germline V gene data show CDR1 as SQVTM and CDR2 as ANQGSEA. The CDR3 bases are TGCAGCGTTGCTAACAATTTGGCGAACACTGAAGCTTTCTTT. Protein: CSVANNLANTEAFF.

The chain carries TRBV28 and TRBJ2-2, with TRBD1 as a possible D gene (6 bases). In germline, CDR1 is MDHEN, CDR2 SYDVKM. The CDR3 has 16 residues. V gave up 7 bases and J gave up 5 bases, with 20 bases separating them. The CDR3 nucleotides read TGTGCCAGCATAGGTAGCTGGGGGCGATTAACCGGGGAGCTGTTTTTT. Translating it yields CASIGSWGRLTGELFF.

J is TRBJ1-2 and V is TRBV7-9; no firm D call. Germline loops: CDR1 SEHNR, CDR2 FQNEAQ (reference sequence). This CDR3 comprises 13 residues. V shed 5 bases and J shed 7 bases, with 14 bases lying between them. DNA for the CDR3: TGTGCCAGCAGCGCAAGGACGGGTTTTGGCTACACCTTC. Protein product: CASSARTGFGYTF.

The rearrangement joins TRBV29-1 to TRBJ2-3; no firm D call. Germline CDR1 SQVTM, CDR2 ANQGSEA. CDR3 length: 14 amino acids. The V gene lost 5 bases and the J gene lost 6 bases, with 18 bases spanning the gap. CDR3 sequence (DNA): TGCAGCGTTTCCAGTGAGTCAGGTCGGGATACGCAGTATTTT. Its protein is CSVSSESGRDTQYF.

The chain links TRBV5-1 to TRBJ1-5; no firm D call. Trimming left V 0 bases short and J 7 bases short, with 8 bases between. Germline lookup yields CDR1 SGHRS and CDR2 YFSETQ. The CDR3 sequence is 13 residues long. CDR3: CASSLGTRQPQHF. The CDR3 DNA sequence: TGCGCCAGCAGCTTGGGGACCCGACAGCCCCAGCATTTT.

V is TRBV5-1 and J is TRBJ2-7, with 8 bases matching TRBD1. The CDR3 spans 16 residues. Germline V gene sequence: CDR1 SGHRS, CDR2 YFSETQ. Unmatched junction bases numbered 9, after V lost 4 bases and J lost 0 bases. The CDR3 DNA sequence: TGCGCCAGCAGCCTACGGACAGGGAAGAGCTCCTACGAGCAGTACTTC. Protein product: CASSLRTGKSSYEQYF.

V and J are TRBV9 and TRBJ2-3, with D tentatively TRBD1 or TRBD2 (5 bases each). CDR3 size: 16 residues. V lost 0 bases, J lost 3 bases, and 14 bases lay in between. In germline, CDR1 is SGDLS, CDR2 YYNGEE. The CDR3 protein is CASSVGGPWGTDTQYF. The CDR3, as DNA: TGTGCCAGCAGCGTAGGAGGGCCATGGGGGACAGATACGCAGTATTTT.

This chain joins TRBV5-1 and TRBJ1-1, with D possibly being TRBD1 (5 bases). Germline V gene lookup returns CDR1 SGHRS and CDR2 YFSETQ. V shed 7 bases and J shed 5 bases, with 21 bases lying between them. This CDR3 has 15 amino acids. The CDR3 region is CASQQSAGGGTEAFF. The CDR3, as DNA: TGCGCCAGCCAGCAGAGCGCCGGGGGTGGAACTGAAGCTTTCTTT.

The V gene is TRBV5-1, the J gene TRBJ2-1; perhaps TRBD2 as D (5 bases). Germline CDR1 is SGHRS and CDR2 is YFSETQ. V shed 4 bases and J shed 1 base, with 6 bases lying between them. The CDR3 has 13 amino acids. This CDR3 reads CASSPGSYNEQFF. The CDR3 DNA sequence: TGCGCCAGCAGCCCGGGGTCCTACAATGAGCAGTTCTTC.

This clone is a singleton in its sample. This chain connects TRBV25-1 to TRBJ1-2; D may be TRBD1 (6 bases). Looked up from germline, CDR1 is MGHDK and CDR2 is SYGVNS. The CDR3 loop spans 14 amino acids. V gave up 3 bases and J gave up 5 bases, with 13 bases separating them. CDR3: CASSEDSPRYGYTF. As DNA, the CDR3 is TGTGCCAGCAGTGAGGACAGTCCGCGATATGGCTACACCTTC.

The rearrangement joins TRBV19 to TRBJ1-1; D possibly corresponds to TRBD1 (5 bases). CDR3 length: 13 residues. Trimming left V 4 bases short and J 0 bases short, with 6 bases between. Looked up from germline, CDR1 is LNHDA and CDR2 is SQIVND (reference sequence). The CDR3 is CASSTGLNTEAFF. CDR3 DNA: TGTGCCAGTAGTACAGGGTTGAACACTGAAGCTTTCTTT.

This clone has just one count. The chain couples TRBV7-8 to TRBJ2-3; D call uncertain. Germline CDR1 and CDR2: SGHVS and FQNEAQ. The V end lost 5 bases, the J end lost 2 bases, and 11 bases lay between the germline ends. This CDR3 has 14 amino acids. This chain's CDR3 is CASSPFITTDTQYF. CDR3 sequence (DNA): TGTGCCAGCAGCCCATTCATCACCACAGATACGCAGTATTTT.

The chain carries TRBV10-3 and TRBJ1-2; D gene unclear. V was trimmed by 10 bases and J by 1 base, leaving 16 bases between them. This CDR3 is 14 amino acids long. Germline-derived CDR1 and CDR2 are ENHRY and SYGVKD. The CDR3: CATTLEKINYGYTF. CDR3 bases: TGTGCCACCACATTGGAAAAAATTAACTATGGCTACACCTTC.

The chain joins TRBV20-1 to TRBJ2-1; 7 bases map to TRBD2. V lost 6 bases and J lost 7; bases outside the gene matches: 3. Germline-derived CDR1 and CDR2 are DFQATT and SNEGSKA (reference sequence). This CDR3 is built from 11 residues. The CDR3 sequence: CSARLANEQFF. The DNA of the CDR3 is TGCAGTGCACGACTAGCTAATGAGCAGTTCTTC.

This chain uses TRBV19 with TRBJ2-4; maybe TRBD1 (5 bases). The CDR3 has 15 amino acids. The germline CDR1 and CDR2 sequences are LNHDA and SQIVND (reference sequence). The V gene lost 1 base and the J gene lost 0 bases, with 7 bases spanning the gap. The CDR3 sequence is CASSIGQLAKNIQYF. The CDR3 bases are TGTGCCAGTAGTATAGGACAGCTAGCCAAAAACATTCAGTACTTC.

The gene calls are TRBV5-1 and TRBJ2-6, with TRBD1 matching 12 bases. The CDR3 has 18 amino acids. The V gene end was trimmed by 3 bases and the J gene end by 2 bases; junction bases not matched to a gene: 6. Germline CDR1 is SGHRS and CDR2 is YFSETQ. This CDR3 reads CASSWGTGGSTGANVLTF. For the CDR3, the DNA is TGCGCCAGCAGCTGGGGGACAGGGGGCTCGACTGGGGCCAACGTCCTGACTTTC.

The chain joins TRBV18 to TRBJ2-1, with 8 nucleotides matching TRBD2. Germline lookup yields CDR1 KGHSH and CDR2 LQKENI. The CDR3 has 12 residues. V was clipped by 6 bases and J by 7 bases; unmatched bases: 2. CDR3 region: CASSSGGNEQFF. CDR3 DNA: TGTGCCAGCTCCTCGGGGGGGAATGAGCAGTTCTTC.

The V and J genes are TRBV27 and TRBJ2-5; perhaps TRBD2 as D (6 bases). Looked up from germline, CDR1 is MNHEY and CDR2 is SMNVEV (reference sequence). The V end was cut by 3 bases, the J end by 2 bases, with 13 bases between. This CDR3 comprises 15 residues. The CDR3 sequence: CASSLWAGPQETQYF. The DNA of the CDR3 is TGTGCCAGCAGTTTGTGGGCGGGGCCTCAAGAGACCCAGTACTTC.

CDR3 in DNA: TGTGCCAGCAGCTTTAGTCCCAGCGGGAGACAGTTCTTC. Residues: CASSFSPSGRQFF. The rearrangement uses TRBV7-3 and TRBJ2-1; 8 bases agree with TRBD2. With V trimmed by 3 bases and J by 13 bases, 8 bases remained unmatched. There are 13 residues in the CDR3. Germline V gives CDR1 SGHTA, CDR2 FQGTGA.

In DNA, the CDR3 is TGTGCCAGCTCACCACCGACGCGGGAAAGGGCAGATACGCAGTATTTT. Protein product: CASSPPTRERADTQYF. The chain joins TRBV18 to TRBJ2-3; possible D gene TRBD2, 6 bases. CDR3 length: 16 residues. Germline V gene data show CDR1 as KGHSH and CDR2 as LQKENI. Trimming took off 0 bases at V and 4 bases at J, with 14 bases between the two ends. Looking up the rest from reference TRBV18 and TRBJ2-3 gives the full variable domain: NAGVMQNPRHLVRRRGQEARLRCSPMKGHSHVYWYRQLPEEGLKFMVYLQKENIIDESGMPKERFSAEFPKEGPSILRIQQVVRGDSAAYFCASSPPTRERADTQYFGPGTRLTVL.

This CDR3 is CASSLRGGGGPGADTQYF. CDR3 DNA sequence: TGTGCCAGCAGCTTACGGGGTGGTGGAGGGCCGGGTGCAGATACGCAGTATTTT. V is TRBV7-3 and J is TRBJ2-3; D possibly corresponds to TRBD2 (6 bases). CDR1 SGHTA and CDR2 FQGTGA come from the germline V gene. The CDR3 spans 18 residues. Trimming stripped 2 bases from V and 4 bases from J, with 22 bases between.

J is TRBJ2-1 and V is TRBV7-8; possibly TRBD1 for D (7 bases). The CDR3 runs 15 residues. Germline loops: CDR1 SGHVS, CDR2 FQNEAQ. Deletions cut 0 bases from V and 4 bases from J, with 10 bases between. CDR3 nucleotides: TGTGCCAGCAGCTTAGCGCAGGGGGGATACAATGAGCAGTTCTTC. Translated: CASSLAQGGYNEQFF.

The V gene is TRBV19, the J gene TRBJ2-3; TRBD1 might be the D (6 bases). V lost 3 bases to trimming and J lost 2 bases, with 15 bases between them. Germline CDR1 is LNHDA and CDR2 is SQIVND (reference sequence). CDR3 length equals 16 residues. The CDR3 here is CASSIGAGQLTDTQYF. DNA of the CDR3: TGTGCCAGTAGTATCGGAGCAGGACAGCTCACAGATACGCAGTATTTT.